This TCR beta chain was recovered during a study of CD8 T cells in Susac syndrome. After removal of 6 bases from V and 6 bases from J, the junction contained 7 bases not matched to a gene. Germline-derived CDR1 and CDR2 are DFQATT and SNEGSKA (reference sequence). The CDR3 spans 14 residues. RNA was extracted with the RNeasy kit, and a quantity of about 0.45 to 1 ug was reverse transcribed using random hexamers. immunoSEQ multiplex PCR amplified TCR beta CDR3 across 54 Vbeta, 13 Jbeta. TCRdb ran MiXCR on the immunoSEQ multiplex PCR reads and lists one entry per CDR3 protein. Here the sample spans hundreds of thousands of distinct CDR3 sequences, approximately 85% being singletons. TEMRA cells were FACS-enriched, unlike CD8+ and CD4+ T cells, which were negatively isolated.

The rearrangement joins TRBV20-1 to TRBJ2-2; 10 bases are a match to TRBD2. This clonotype originated in a human donor with multiple sclerosis. What was sequenced was CD8+ T cells from PBMCs. DNA of the CDR3: TGCAGTGCGCCAGCGGGAGGGCCGGCCGGGGAGCTGTTTTTT. Protein: CSAPAGGPAGELFF.